This T cell receptor beta chain is from a study of OX40 agonist ivuxolimab in advanced cancers. In the study overall: Dose-escalation patients suffered from hepatocellular carcinoma, melanoma, renal cell or head and neck cancer. Cohort: 75% to 90% men, mean age around 60, aged about 23 to 80. Partial responses were achieved by three patients, one with hepatocellular carcinoma and two with cutaneous melanoma.

With 5 bases removed from V and 0 bases from J, the gap between germline ends came to 14 bases. Germline lookup yields CDR1 SGHDT and CDR2 YYEEEE. The CDR3 consists of 15 residues. Using immunoSEQ multiplex PCR, the repertoire was profiled, and TCRdb retains in-frame clones only, with some absent. The sample carries tens of thousands of clones, about 80% recorded once. Autoimmune disease history or systemic immunosuppression barred patients. J is TRBJ1-2 and V is TRBV5-6; TRBD1 might be the D (6 bases). Sample: CD4+ or CD8+ T cells sorted from blood, taken in a trial of the OX40 agonist ivuxolimab. The TCR sequence derives from an adult with an advanced solid tumor such as melanoma, head and neck, liver or kidney cancer. The CDR3 spells CASRYTGGANYGYTF. Here the CDR3 DNA reads TGTGCCAGCAGATACACCGGGGGCGCTAACTATGGCTACACCTTC.